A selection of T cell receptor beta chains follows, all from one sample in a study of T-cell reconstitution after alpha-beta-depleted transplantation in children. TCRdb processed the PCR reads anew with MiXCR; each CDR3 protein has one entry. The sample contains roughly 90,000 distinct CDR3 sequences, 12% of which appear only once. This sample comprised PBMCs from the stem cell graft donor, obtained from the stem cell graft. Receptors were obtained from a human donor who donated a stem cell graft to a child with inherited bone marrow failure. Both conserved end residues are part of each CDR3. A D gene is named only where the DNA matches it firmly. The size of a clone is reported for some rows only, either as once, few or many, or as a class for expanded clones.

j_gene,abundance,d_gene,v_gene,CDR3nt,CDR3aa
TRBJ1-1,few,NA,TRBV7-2,TGTGCCAGCAGCTTAGGTGGCCTGAACACTGAAGCTTTCTTT,CASSLGGLNTEAFF
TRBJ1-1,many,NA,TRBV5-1,TGCGCCAGCAGCTTGGCCGGGACGGCGAACACTGAAGCTTTCTTT,CASSLAGTANTEAFF
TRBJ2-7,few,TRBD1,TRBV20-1,TGCAGTGCTAGCCCCCCCGGACAGGGTTACGAGCAGTACTTC,CSASPPGQGYEQYF
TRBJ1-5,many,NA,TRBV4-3,TGCGCCAGCAGCCAAGGGATGGATCAGCCCCAGCATTTT,CASSQGMDQPQHF
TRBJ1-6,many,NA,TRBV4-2,TGTGCCAGCAGCCAAGATCTGGGGGGCGCGGGTTCACCCCTCCACTTT,CASSQDLGGAGSPLHF
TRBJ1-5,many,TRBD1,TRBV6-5,TGTGCCAGCACGGGACAGATCAACCAGCCCCAGCATTTT,CASTGQINQPQHF
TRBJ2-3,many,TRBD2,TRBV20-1,TGCAGTGCTAGCCTTAGCGGGGGGCATTCGACAGATACGCAGTATTTT,CSASLSGGHSTDTQYF
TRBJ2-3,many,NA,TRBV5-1,TGCGCCAGCAGCTTGACTCATTCCACAGATACGCAGTATTTT,CASSLTHSTDTQYF
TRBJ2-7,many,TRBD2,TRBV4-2,TGTGCCAGCAGCCAAGGAGACACTAGCGGGAGGAAGTCCTACGAGCAGTACTTC,CASSQGDTSGRKSYEQYF
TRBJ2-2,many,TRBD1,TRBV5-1,TGCGCCAGCAGCTCCGGACAGGGGGCATGGACCGGGGAGCTGTTTTTT,CASSSGQGAWTGELFF
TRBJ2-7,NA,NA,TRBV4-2,TGTGCCAGCAGCCTTACGGTCGGGTCGCGGCGCTACGAGCAGTACTTC,CASSLTVGSRRYEQYF
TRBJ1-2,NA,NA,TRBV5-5,TGTGCCAGCAGCCCCGACAGGACCTATGGCTACACCTTC,CASSPDRTYGYTF
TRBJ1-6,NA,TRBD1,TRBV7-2,TGTGCCAGCAGCTGGGACAGCCGAAATTCACCCCTCCACTTT,CASSWDSRNSPLHF
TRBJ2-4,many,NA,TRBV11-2,TGTGCCAGCAGCTTAGAAGCCCGACAATTAAAATTGGGCATTCAGTACTTC,CASSLEARQLKLGIQYF
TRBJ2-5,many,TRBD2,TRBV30,TGTGCCTGGAGTCGGGCCCCACTAGCGGGAGTCGAGACCCAGTACTTC,CAWSRAPLAGVETQYF
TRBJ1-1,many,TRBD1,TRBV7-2,TGTGCCAGCAGCTTACTGGCAGGGGGCACTGAAGCTTTCTTT,CASSLLAGGTEAFF
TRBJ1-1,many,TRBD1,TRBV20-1,TGCAGTGCTAGAGAAAACAGGGGTAACACTGAAGCTTTCTTT,CSARENRGNTEAFF
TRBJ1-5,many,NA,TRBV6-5,TGTGCCAGCAGTTACCAGGGGACCAATCAGCCCCAGCATTTT,CASSYQGTNQPQHF
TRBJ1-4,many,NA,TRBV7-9,TGTGCCAGCAGCTACAGGTCAACTAATGAAAAACTGTTTTTT,CASSYRSTNEKLFF
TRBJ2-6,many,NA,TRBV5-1,TGCGCCAGCAGCCCCTTTCGTGATACTGGGGCCAACGTCCTGACTTTC,CASSPFRDTGANVLTF
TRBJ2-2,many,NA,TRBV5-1,TGCGCCAGCAGCTTGGATCAGTACACCGGGGAGCTGTTTTTT,CASSLDQYTGELFF
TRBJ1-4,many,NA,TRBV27,TGTGCCAGCAGTTTATCTAGGGCCGCAACTAATGAAAAACTGTTTTTT,CASSLSRAATNEKLFF
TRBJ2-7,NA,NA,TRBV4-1,TGCGCCAGCAGCCAAGTGGTCTTGAATCGAAACTACGAGCAGTACTTC,CASSQVVLNRNYEQYF
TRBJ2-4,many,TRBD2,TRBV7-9,TGTGCCAGCAGCTCCATCGCGACTAGCGACAACATTCAGTACTTC,CASSSIATSDNIQYF
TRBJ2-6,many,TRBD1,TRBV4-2,TGTGCCAGCAGCCAAGATGGGGACAGGGGGCCTGGGGCCAACGTCCTGACTTTC,CASSQDGDRGPGANVLTF
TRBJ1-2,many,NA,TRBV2,TGTGCCATCTTACGAACATATGGCTACACCTTC,CAILRTYGYTF
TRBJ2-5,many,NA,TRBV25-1,TGTGCCAGCCAAGAAAACCAAGAGACCCAGTACTTC,CASQENQETQYF
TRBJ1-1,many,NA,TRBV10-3,TGTGCCATCACTCCACAGGGGAACACTGAAGCTTTCTTT,CAITPQGNTEAFF
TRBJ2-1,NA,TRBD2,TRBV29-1,TGCAGCGTTGAAGGCGGGAGCGGGGGCAATGAGCAGTTCTTC,CSVEGGSGGNEQFF
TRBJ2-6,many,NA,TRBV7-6,TGTGCCAGCAGCTCTCTACTCTGGGGTTACGGGGCCAACGTCCTGACTTTC,CASSSLLWGYGANVLTF
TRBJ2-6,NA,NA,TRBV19,TGTGCCAGTAGTGGGGCCAGCGGGGCCAACGTCCTGACTTTC,CASSGASGANVLTF
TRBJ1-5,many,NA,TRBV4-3,TGCGCCAGCAGCCAAGATTTTAAAGGAGACGTACAGCCCCAGCATTTT,CASSQDFKGDVQPQHF
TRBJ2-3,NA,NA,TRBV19,TGTGCCAGTACCCCGGCGGGGCAATGGAGTGATACGCAGTATTTT,CASTPAGQWSDTQYF
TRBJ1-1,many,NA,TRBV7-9,TGTGCCAGCAGCCTCAGGGGCGCAAGGAACACTGAAGCTTTCTTT,CASSLRGARNTEAFF
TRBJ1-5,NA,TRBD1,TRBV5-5,TGTGCCAGCAGCCACCTAGGGACAGGAGACAGGGCCCAGCATTTT,CASSHLGTGDRAQHF
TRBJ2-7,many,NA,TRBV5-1,TGCGCCAGCCAGGGACGGGTCAGGGACGAGCAGTACTTC,CASQGRVRDEQYF
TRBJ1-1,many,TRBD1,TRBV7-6,TGTGCCAGCAGCTTGTGGACAGGGAAGAACACTGAAGCTTTCTTT,CASSLWTGKNTEAFF
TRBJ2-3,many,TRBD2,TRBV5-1,TGCGCCAGCAGCTTGGTGGGAGGGGCGCATTCCAGCACAGATACGCAGTATTTT,CASSLVGGAHSSTDTQYF
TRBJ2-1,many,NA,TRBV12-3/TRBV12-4,TGTGCCAGCATTGAGGGGGCGGGGCGGTACAATGAGCAGTTCTTC,CASIEGAGRYNEQFF
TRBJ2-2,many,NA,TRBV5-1,TGCGCCAGCAGGGAAGGGAACACCGGGGAGCTGTTTTTT,CASREGNTGELFF